The 2 T cell receptor beta chains reported below all come from one sample, sequenced in a study of shared clonotypes between healthy human individuals (dated by TCRdb to about 2020). The receptor library was made with the immunoSEQ multiplex PCR assay. Sourced from immuneACCESS, this table was stored by TCRdb with only in-frame sequences that have V and J called. A share of the clones is absent; for the studies checked, an unresolved V gene accounts for under half, and the remainder has no known explanation. For this sample the table gives more than 2 million clones, of which about 94% were detected only once. The ten largest clones add up to roughly 0.13% of the sample. The sample consisted of naive CD4+ T cells sorted from blood. Sample cell subset or site, as interpreted from the label and publication: CD45RA+ positively selected. The source is a man aged 18 to 29 in good health.

This clone was seen just once. The rearrangement links TRBV6-7 to TRBJ2-7, with D perhaps matching TRBD1 (5 bases). TRBV6-7 is an ORF for which the function is uncertain. V was cut by 0 bases and J by 3 bases, with 12 bases left in between. This CDR3 has 15 amino acids. CDR3 sequence: CASSYSTPGRYEQYF. In DNA, the CDR3 is TGTGCCAGCAGTTACTCAACCCCAGGGCGCTACGAGCAGTACTTC.

The rearrangement links TRBV30 to TRBJ1-2, with 9 bases identical to TRBD1. The CDR3 is made up of 14 amino acids. The germline CDR1 and CDR2 sequences are GTSNPN and SVGIG (reference sequence). V dropped 3 bases and J dropped 6; count of bases not matched to a gene: 8. CDR3 bases: TGTGCCTGGAGCGGGACAGGGAAACGGAATGGCTACACCTTC. Translation: CAWSGTGKRNGYTF. The full variable domain, in which reference TRBV30 and TRBJ1-2 provide the parts outside the CDR3, is SQTIHQWPATLVQPVGSPLSLECTVEGTSNPNLYWYRQAAGRGLQLLFYSVGIGQISSEVPQNLSASRPQDRQFILSSKKLLLSDSGFYLCAWSGTGKRNGYTFGSGTRLTVV.